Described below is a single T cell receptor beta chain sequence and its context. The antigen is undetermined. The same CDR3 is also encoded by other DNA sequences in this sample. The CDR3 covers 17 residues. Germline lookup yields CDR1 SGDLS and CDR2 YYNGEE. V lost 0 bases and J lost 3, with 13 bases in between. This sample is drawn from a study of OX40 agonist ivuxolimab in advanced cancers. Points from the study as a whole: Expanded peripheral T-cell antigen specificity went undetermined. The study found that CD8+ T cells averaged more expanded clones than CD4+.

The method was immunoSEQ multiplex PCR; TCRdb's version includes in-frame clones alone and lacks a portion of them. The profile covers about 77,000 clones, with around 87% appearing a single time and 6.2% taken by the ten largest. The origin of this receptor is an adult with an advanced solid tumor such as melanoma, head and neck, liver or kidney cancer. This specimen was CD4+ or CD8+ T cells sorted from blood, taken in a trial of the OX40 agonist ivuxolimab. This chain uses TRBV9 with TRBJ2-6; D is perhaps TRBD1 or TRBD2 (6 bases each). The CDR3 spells CASSVGGGGRGANVLTF. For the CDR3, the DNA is TGTGCCAGCAGCGTAGGAGGAGGGGGGCGTGGGGCCAACGTCCTGACTTTC.